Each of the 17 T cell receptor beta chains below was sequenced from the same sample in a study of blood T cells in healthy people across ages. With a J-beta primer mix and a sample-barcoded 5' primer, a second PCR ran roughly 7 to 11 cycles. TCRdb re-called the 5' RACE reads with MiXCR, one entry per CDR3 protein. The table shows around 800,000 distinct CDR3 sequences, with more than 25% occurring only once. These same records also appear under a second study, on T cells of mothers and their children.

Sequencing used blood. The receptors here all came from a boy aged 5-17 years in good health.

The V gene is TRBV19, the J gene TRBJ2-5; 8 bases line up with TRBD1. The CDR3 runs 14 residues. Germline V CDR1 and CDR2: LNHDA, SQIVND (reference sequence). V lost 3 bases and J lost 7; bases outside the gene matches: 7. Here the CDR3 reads CASSMDRVFGTQYF. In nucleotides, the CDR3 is TGTGCCAGTAGTATGGACAGGGTCTTTGGGACCCAGTACTTC.

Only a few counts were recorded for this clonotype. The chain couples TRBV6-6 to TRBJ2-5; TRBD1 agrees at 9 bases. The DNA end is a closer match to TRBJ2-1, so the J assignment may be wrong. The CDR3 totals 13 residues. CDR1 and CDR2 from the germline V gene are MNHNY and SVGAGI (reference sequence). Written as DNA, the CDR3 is TGTGCCAGCGGGCGACAGGGGGACAATGAGCAGTTCTTC. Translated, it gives CASGRQGDNEQFF.

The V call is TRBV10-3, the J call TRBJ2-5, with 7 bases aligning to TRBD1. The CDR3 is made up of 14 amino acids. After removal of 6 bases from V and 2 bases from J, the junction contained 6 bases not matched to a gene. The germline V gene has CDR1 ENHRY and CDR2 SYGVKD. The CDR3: CAISRDRPQETQYF. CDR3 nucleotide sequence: TGTGCCATCAGCCGGGACAGACCACAAGAGACCCAGTACTTC.

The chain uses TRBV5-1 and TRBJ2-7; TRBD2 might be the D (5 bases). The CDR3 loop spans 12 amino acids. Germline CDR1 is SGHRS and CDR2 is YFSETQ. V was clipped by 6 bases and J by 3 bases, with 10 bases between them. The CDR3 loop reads CASTPDFYEQYF. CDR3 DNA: TGCGCCAGCACCCCGGACTTCTACGAGCAGTACTTC.

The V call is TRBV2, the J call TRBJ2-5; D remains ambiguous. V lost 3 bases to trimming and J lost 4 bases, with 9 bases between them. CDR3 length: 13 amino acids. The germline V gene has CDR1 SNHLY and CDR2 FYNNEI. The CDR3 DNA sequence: TGTGCCAGCAGTGACGAGCTGGGAGAGACCCAGTACTTC. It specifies CASSDELGETQYF.

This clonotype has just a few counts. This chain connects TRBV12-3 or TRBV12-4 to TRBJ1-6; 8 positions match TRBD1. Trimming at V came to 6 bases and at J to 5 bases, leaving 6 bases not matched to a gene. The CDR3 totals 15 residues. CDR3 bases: TGTGCCAGCAGCCGGACAGGGAACCATAATTCACCCCTCCACTTT. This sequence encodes CASSRTGNHNSPLHF.

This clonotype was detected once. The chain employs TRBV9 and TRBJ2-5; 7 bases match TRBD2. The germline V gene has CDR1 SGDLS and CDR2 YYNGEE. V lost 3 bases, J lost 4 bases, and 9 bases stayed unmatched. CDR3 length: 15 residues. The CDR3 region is CASSAVAGKGETQYF. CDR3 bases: TGTGCCAGCAGCGCCGTAGCGGGCAAGGGAGAGACCCAGTACTTC.

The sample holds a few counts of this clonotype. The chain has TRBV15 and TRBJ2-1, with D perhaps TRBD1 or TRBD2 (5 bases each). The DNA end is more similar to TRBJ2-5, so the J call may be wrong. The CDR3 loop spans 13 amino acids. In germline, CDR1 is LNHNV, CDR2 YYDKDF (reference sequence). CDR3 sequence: CATFRDGSATQYF. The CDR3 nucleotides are TGTGCCACCTTCAGGGACGGGTCCGCGACCCAGTACTTC.

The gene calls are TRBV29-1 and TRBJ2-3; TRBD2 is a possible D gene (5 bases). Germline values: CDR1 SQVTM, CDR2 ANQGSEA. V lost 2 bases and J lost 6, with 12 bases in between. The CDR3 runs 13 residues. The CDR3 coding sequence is TGCAGCGTTGAAAGTGGCGGAGGCGATACGCAGTATTTT. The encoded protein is CSVESGGGDTQYF.

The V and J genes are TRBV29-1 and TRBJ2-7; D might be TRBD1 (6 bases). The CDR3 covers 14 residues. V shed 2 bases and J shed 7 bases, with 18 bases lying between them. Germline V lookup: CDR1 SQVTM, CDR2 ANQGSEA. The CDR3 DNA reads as TGCAGCGTTGAATCAGGTCAGGGGTTGGGGGAGCAGTACTTC. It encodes CSVESGQGLGEQYF.

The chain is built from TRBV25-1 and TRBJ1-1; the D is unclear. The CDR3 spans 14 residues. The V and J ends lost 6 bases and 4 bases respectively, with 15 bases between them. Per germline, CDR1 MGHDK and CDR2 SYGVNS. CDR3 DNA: TGTGCCAGCAGCGACGACCGACGGGGCACTGAAGCTTTCTTT. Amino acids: CASSDDRRGTEAFF. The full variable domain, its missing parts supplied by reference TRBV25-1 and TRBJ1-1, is EADIYQTPRYLVIGTGKKITLECSQTMGHDKMYWYQQDPGMELHLIHYSYGVNSTEKGDLSSESTVSRIRTEHFPLTLESARPSHTSQYLCASSDDRRGTEAFFGQGTRLTVV.

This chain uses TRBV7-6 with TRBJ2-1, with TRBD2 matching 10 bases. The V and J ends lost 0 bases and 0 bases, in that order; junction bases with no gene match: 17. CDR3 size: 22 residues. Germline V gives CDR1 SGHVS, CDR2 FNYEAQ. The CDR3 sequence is CASSLAVAGGVVASSSYNEQFF. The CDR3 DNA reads TGTGCCAGCAGCTTAGCAGTAGCGGGGGGTGTCGTCGCCTCAAGCTCCTACAATGAGCAGTTCTTC.

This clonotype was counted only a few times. CDR3 DNA: TGTGCCAGCAGCTTAAGTATTTCCGCCCCCCAGTACTTC. Amino acid sequence: CASSLSISAPQYF. V is TRBV11-2 and J is TRBJ2-5; D gene ambiguous. Germline V gene lookup returns CDR1 SGHAT and CDR2 FQNNGV. The CDR3 totals 13 residues. Trimming cost V 2 bases and J 9 bases, with 13 bases left between them.

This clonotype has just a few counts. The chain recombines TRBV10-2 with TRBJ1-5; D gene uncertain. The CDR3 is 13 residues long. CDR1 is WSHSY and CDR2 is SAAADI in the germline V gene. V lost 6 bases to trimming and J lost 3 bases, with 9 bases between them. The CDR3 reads CASRDGPNQPQHF. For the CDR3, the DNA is TGCGCCAGCAGGGACGGCCCCAATCAGCCCCAGCATTTT.

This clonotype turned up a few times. Written as DNA, the CDR3 is TGTGCCACCAGTGATTCGACAGGGGGGACTGAAGCTTTCTTT. Protein: CATSDSTGGTEAFF. The rearrangement uses TRBV24-1 and TRBJ1-1; the match to TRBD1 covers 9 bases. Germline assignment: CDR1 KGHDR and CDR2 SFDVKD. Trimming at V came to 2 bases and at J to 5 bases, leaving 2 bases not matched to a gene. The CDR3 totals 14 residues.

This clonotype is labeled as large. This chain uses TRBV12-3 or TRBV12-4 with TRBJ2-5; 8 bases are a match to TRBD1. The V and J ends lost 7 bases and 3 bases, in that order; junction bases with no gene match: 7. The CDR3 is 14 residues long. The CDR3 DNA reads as TGTGCCAGCACCACCTTGGACAGGGAAGAGACCCAGTACTTC. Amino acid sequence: CASTTLDREETQYF.

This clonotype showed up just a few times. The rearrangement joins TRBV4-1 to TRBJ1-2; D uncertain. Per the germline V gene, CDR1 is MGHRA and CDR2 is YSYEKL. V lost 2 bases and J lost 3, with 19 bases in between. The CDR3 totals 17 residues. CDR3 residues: CASSQPNLPGAHYGYTF. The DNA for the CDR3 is TGCGCCAGCAGCCAACCAAACCTCCCGGGAGCCCACTATGGCTACACCTTC.